This entry lists 31 T cell receptor beta chains sequenced from one sample in a study of cytomegalovirus exposure and HLA in healthy donors. Primers: 60 Vbeta forward and 13 Jbeta reverse. Clones were sequenced by immunoSEQ multiplex PCR, and TCRdb holds only the in-frame ones, with some missing. This sample lists 95,000 to 150,000 clones; its ten largest clones have approximately 2%. The sequencing input was PBMCs. The source is a man aged 40-49 years in good health and CMV-seronegative.

The rearrangement uses TRBV5-4 and TRBJ1-2; 8 nucleotides agree with TRBD1. Germline V gene lookup returns CDR1 SGHNT and CDR2 YYREEE (reference sequence). The ends lost 4 bases at V and 5 bases at J; junction bases unmatched: 4. The CDR3 consists of 13 residues. DNA for the CDR3: TGTGCCAGCAGCGAGACAGGGGCATATGGCTACACCTTC. Protein sequence: CASSETGAYGYTF.

The chain is built from TRBV21-1 and TRBJ1-4; the DNA was not compared with TRBD1, the D call given in the table. TRBV21-1 is a recognized pseudogene. The CDR3 covers 16 residues. In DNA, the CDR3 is TGTGCCAGCGCCTACCAGGTGGACAGGGGTGGTGAAAAACTGTTTTTT. Translating it yields CASAYQVDRGGEKLFF.

This chain joins TRBV5-1 and TRBJ2-5; TRBD2 matches at 16 bases. The germline gives CDR1 SGHRS, CDR2 YFSETQ. V was clipped by 4 bases and J by 5 bases; unmatched bases: 5. The CDR3 has 16 amino acids. This CDR3 reads CASSTGLAGGQETQYF. In DNA, the CDR3 is TGCGCCAGCAGCACGGGACTAGCGGGAGGGCAGGAGACCCAGTACTTC.

CDR3 coding DNA: TGTGCCAGCCTAGGAGACTACGAGCAGTACTTC. Protein sequence: CASLGDYEQYF. This chain connects TRBV19 to TRBJ2-7; D unresolved. This CDR3 contains 11 residues. V lost 9 bases to trimming and J lost 3 bases, with 9 bases between them. Germline V CDR1 and CDR2: LNHDA, SQIVND (reference sequence).

The chain combines TRBV6-1 with TRBJ1-1; 8 positions agree with TRBD1. The CDR3 spans 14 residues. Unmatched junction bases numbered 4, after V lost 7 bases and J lost 0 bases. CDR1 and CDR2 (germline): MNHNS, SASEGT. The CDR3 DNA is TGTGCCAGCAACAGGGGGGCCATGAACACTGAAGCTTTCTTT. It translates to CASNRGAMNTEAFF.

The chain couples TRBV6-1 to TRBJ1-5, with 8 nucleotides matching TRBD1. The CDR3 is 15 amino acids. V was pared by 4 bases and J by 5 bases, with 7 bases of the junction left unmatched. In germline, CDR1 is MNHNS, CDR2 SASEGT. The CDR3 region is CASSAGQGTYQPQHF. The CDR3 DNA is TGTGCCAGCAGTGCCGGACAGGGAACATATCAGCCCCAGCATTTT.

The chain has TRBV7-6 and TRBJ2-1; D not resolved. The CDR3 contains 12 residues. Germline CDR1 is SGHVS and CDR2 is FNYEAQ. Trimming stripped 4 bases from V and 7 bases from J, with 8 bases between. This CDR3 is CASSSPPNEQFF. The CDR3 bases are TGTGCCAGCAGCTCCCCCCCGAATGAGCAGTTCTTC.

The rearrangement links TRBV5-6 to TRBJ2-7; 11 bases match TRBD2. Germline CDR1 SGHDT, CDR2 YYEEEE. With 0 bases clipped from V and 0 bases from J, the junction kept 8 bases outside the gene matches. CDR3 length equals 18 residues. DNA for the CDR3: TGTGCCAGCAGCTTGGCCCTGGGACTAGCGGAAAGCTCCTACGAGCAGTACTTC. This gives the protein CASSLALGLAESSYEQYF.

The chain recombines TRBV21-1 with TRBJ1-2; the tabulated D call, TRBD1, remains unverified against the DNA. TRBV21-1 is a known pseudogene. The CDR3 length is 17 residues. CDR3 amino acids: CASSLTGYNTGTYGYTF. The CDR3 DNA reads TGTGCCAGCAGCTTAACAGGCTATAATACTGGGACATATGGCTACACCTTC.

The rearrangement links TRBV7-8 to TRBJ1-2; TRBD1 agrees at 7 bases. The J segment lost 4 bases and the V segment lost 5 bases, leaving 4 bases of the junction unmatched. The CDR3 covers 13 residues. Germline assignment: CDR1 SGHVS and CDR2 FQNEAQ. The CDR3 bases are TGTGCCAGCAGCCGAGGGACAGCCTATGGCTACACCTTC. The encoded protein is CASSRGTAYGYTF.

V gene TRBV28 combines with J gene TRBJ1-5; 10 bases map to TRBD1. This CDR3 spans 15 amino acids. V lost 4 bases and J lost 3; bases outside the gene matches: 3. Germline V lookup: CDR1 MDHEN, CDR2 SYDVKM. In nucleotides, the CDR3 is TGTGCCAGCAGTTGGACAGGGGGAAACAATCAGCCCCAGCATTTT. It specifies CASSWTGGNNQPQHF.

The V gene is TRBV6-5, the J gene TRBJ1-2; 7 bases are shared with TRBD1. Looked up from germline, CDR1 is MNHEY and CDR2 is SVGAGI. With V trimmed by 2 bases and J by 5 bases, 8 bases remained unmatched. The CDR3 has 15 residues. The CDR3 is CASSYEGGAAYGYTF. The CDR3 DNA is TGTGCCAGCAGTTACGAAGGGGGCGCGGCGTATGGCTACACCTTC.

The chain recombines TRBV5-1 with TRBJ2-7; 7 nucleotides match TRBD2. V lost 0 bases to trimming and J lost 3 bases; unmatched junction nucleotides: 6. The CDR3 extends over 15 amino acids. CDR1 SGHRS and CDR2 YFSETQ come from the germline V gene. The CDR3 loop reads CASSLVGGSFYEQYF. DNA for the CDR3: TGCGCCAGCAGCTTGGTTGGCGGGAGTTTCTACGAGCAGTACTTC.

The rearrangement links TRBV30 to TRBJ1-2; 11 bases map to TRBD1. The CDR3 sequence is 14 residues long. The ends lost 0 bases at V and 7 bases at J; junction bases unmatched: 4. Looked up from germline, CDR1 is GTSNPN and CDR2 is SVGIG (reference sequence). CDR3 sequence (DNA): TGTGCCTGGAGTGTAGGACAGGGGGCGGCTGGCTACACCTTC. Its protein is CAWSVGQGAAGYTF.

DNA for the CDR3: TGTGCCAGCAGCTTGGGACAGATCCTCGAGCAGTACTTC. Its protein product is CASSLGQILEQYF. The V gene is TRBV5-6, the J gene TRBJ2-7; TRBD1 might be the D (5 bases). Germline-derived CDR1 and CDR2 are SGHDT and YYEEEE. Between the trimmed V and J ends, which lost 0 bases and 6 bases, there was a span of 10 bases. The CDR3 totals 13 residues. The variable domain in full, with the rest retrieved from reference TRBV5-6 and TRBJ2-7, is DAGVTQSPTHLIKTRGQQVTLRCSPKSGHDTVSWYQQALGQGPQFIFQYYEEEERQRGNFPDRFSGHQFPNYSSELNVNALLLGDSALYLCASSLGQILEQYFGPGTRLTVT.

This chain joins TRBV4-1 and TRBJ1-4, with D unclear. The CDR3 spans 16 residues. CDR1 and CDR2 (germline): MGHRA, YSYEKL. V gave up 1 base and J gave up 0 bases, with 9 bases separating them. CDR3 in amino acids: CASSQGNSATNEKLFF. The CDR3 DNA sequence: TGCGCCAGCAGCCAAGGGAATAGCGCAACTAATGAAAAACTGTTTTTT.

The gene calls are TRBV14 and TRBJ1-2; perhaps TRBD1 as D (6 bases). CDR3 length: 13 residues. The V end was cut by 8 bases, the J end by 3 bases, with 13 bases between. The V gene's germline CDR1 is SGHDN and CDR2 FVKESK. CDR3 in DNA: TGTGCCAGCGCCCCCCCAGGGGACTATGGCTACACCTTC. Translated, it gives CASAPPGDYGYTF.

The chain links TRBV7-9 to TRBJ2-3, with 9 bases fitting TRBD1. V trimming: 5 bases; J trimming: 2 bases; junction bases outside the gene matches: 8. The CDR3 is 16 amino acids. CDR1 and CDR2 from the germline V gene are SEHNR and FQNEAQ (reference sequence). CDR3 amino acids: CASSPPGTGNTDTQYF. The DNA of the CDR3 is TGTGCCAGCAGCCCCCCCGGGACAGGGAACACAGATACGCAGTATTTT.

CDR3 in DNA: TGTGCCAGTACCCGGGACAGCGCAGTGGTTGGCTACACCTTC. The encoded protein is CASTRDSAVVGYTF. The chain couples TRBV19 to TRBJ1-2; 7 bases fit TRBD1. The CDR3 is 14 residues long. Germline assignment: CDR1 LNHDA and CDR2 SQIVND (reference sequence). V lost 7 bases to trimming and J lost 7 bases; unmatched junction nucleotides: 12.

J is TRBJ2-5 and V is TRBV5-8; 10 nucleotides agree with TRBD2. Trimming removed 4 bases from V and 2 bases from J; junction bases left unmatched: 11. CDR1 SGHTS and CDR2 YDEGEE come from the germline V gene. The CDR3 sequence is 17 residues long. The CDR3: CASSHSGRLAGQETQYF. The CDR3 nucleotides read TGTGCCAGCAGCCACTCAGGAAGACTAGCGGGTCAAGAGACCCAGTACTTC.

This chain uses TRBV2 with TRBJ2-7; 7 bases are shared with TRBD1. V shed 6 bases and J 4 bases; nucleotides not matched to a gene: 9. CDR3 size: 14 residues. In germline, CDR1 is SNHLY, CDR2 FYNNEI. The CDR3 region is CASSAAGTAYEQYF. The CDR3 region has the DNA TGTGCCAGCAGCGCGGCCGGGACAGCGTACGAGCAGTACTTC.

This sequence joins TRBV5-1 and TRBJ2-3, with 9 nucleotides matching TRBD1. In germline, CDR1 is SGHRS, CDR2 YFSETQ. The CDR3 consists of 17 residues. Trimming cost V 0 bases and J 0 bases; bases outside gene matches: 5. CDR3 protein: CASSLARQGGSTDTQYF. In DNA form, the CDR3 reads TGCGCCAGCAGCTTGGCCCGACAGGGGGGTAGCACAGATACGCAGTATTTT.

The chain links TRBV6-4 to TRBJ2-5; 11 positions match TRBD1. The J call may not be correct, given that the DNA end is closer to TRBJ2-7. CDR3 length: 15 amino acids. Germline-derived CDR1 and CDR2 are MRHNA and SNTAGT. The CDR3 loop reads CASRTGGLYSYEQYF. CDR3 DNA: TGTGCCAGCCGGACAGGGGGCCTTTATTCCTACGAGCAGTACTTC.

The chain is built from TRBV7-9 and TRBJ1-1, with TRBD1 matching 11 bases. The CDR3 runs to 15 residues. In germline, CDR1 is SEHNR, CDR2 FQNEAQ (reference sequence). Losses at the gene ends were 5 bases for V and 3 bases for J; bases not matched to a gene: 5. This CDR3 is CASSPGQGGDTEAFF. DNA for the CDR3: TGTGCCAGCAGCCCGGGACAGGGGGGGGACACTGAAGCTTTCTTT.

V gene TRBV6-1 combines with J gene TRBJ1-1; 8 bases fit TRBD1. Germline lookup yields CDR1 MNHNS and CDR2 SASEGT. The CDR3 is made up of 14 amino acids. With 6 bases clipped from V and 0 bases from J, the junction kept 3 bases outside the gene matches. The CDR3 sequence: CASRRTGMNTEAFF. DNA for the CDR3: TGTGCCAGCAGACGGACAGGGATGAACACTGAAGCTTTCTTT.

The chain is built from TRBV7-9 and TRBJ2-5, with 7 bases that match TRBD2. The J call could be wrong; TRBJ2-7 is a better fit for the DNA end. The CDR3 sequence is 12 residues long. Germline CDR1 SEHNR, CDR2 FQNEAQ (reference sequence). The CDR3 loop reads CASGGSAYEQYF. CDR3 coding DNA: TGTGCCAGCGGCGGGAGCGCCTACGAGCAGTACTTC.

The rearrangement uses TRBV7-9 and TRBJ2-4; weak D call: TRBD1 (6 bases). The ends were cut back, 2 bases at V and 0 bases at J, with 20 bases in the middle. Germline CDR1 and CDR2: SEHNR and FQNEAQ (reference sequence). This CDR3 region has 19 residues. In nucleotides, the CDR3 is TGTGCCAGCAGCTTAACACCGATCAATAACAGGGTAGCCAAAAACATTCAGTACTTC. Translating it yields CASSLTPINNRVAKNIQYF. The variable domain in full, with the rest retrieved from reference TRBV7-9 and TRBJ2-4, is DTGVSQNPRHKITKRGQNVTFRCDPISEHNRLYWYRQTLGQGPEFLTYFQNEAQLEKSRLLSDRFSAERPKGSFSTLEIQRTEQGDSAMYLCASSLTPINNRVAKNIQYFGAGTRLSVL.

The chain carries TRBV27 and TRBJ2-7; 7 bases line up with TRBD2. The V gene's germline CDR1 is MNHEY and CDR2 SMNVEV (reference sequence). This CDR3 region has 13 residues. Losses at the gene ends were 3 bases for V and 6 bases for J; bases not matched to a gene: 5. The DNA for the CDR3 is TGTGCCAGCAGTTTTGCGGGAGAGGCCGAGCAGTACTTC. It encodes CASSFAGEAEQYF.

The chain has TRBV27 and TRBJ1-1, with a tentative D call TRBD1 (5 bases). The CDR3 extends over 14 amino acids. Germline values: CDR1 MNHEY, CDR2 SMNVEV (reference sequence). V lost 4 bases and J 2 bases, leaving 11 bases between the germline ends. As DNA, the CDR3 is TGTGCCAGCAGTTCTCAGACAGCAAACACTGAAGCTTTCTTT. This encodes CASSSQTANTEAFF.

CDR3 region: CASSLQGNYGYTF. CDR3 DNA sequence: TGTGCCAGCAGTTTACAGGGTAACTATGGCTACACCTTC. The chain links TRBV27 to TRBJ1-2; tentatively, D is TRBD1 (5 bases). CDR1 MNHEY and CDR2 SMNVEV come from the germline V gene (reference sequence). Trimming took 2 bases from V and 1 from J, leaving 5 bases between them. The CDR3 covers 13 residues.

The V gene is TRBV11-2, the J gene TRBJ2-2; 8 nucleotides agree with TRBD1. The V segment lost 1 base and the J segment 4 bases; nucleotides outside the gene matches: 2. The germline V gene encodes CDR1 SGHAT and CDR2 FQNNGV. The length of the CDR3 is 15 residues. CDR3 loop: CASSLGTGSTGELFF. DNA of the CDR3: TGTGCCAGCAGCTTAGGGACAGGGAGCACCGGGGAGCTGTTTTTT.